The T cell receptor beta chain under discussion was sequenced for a study of graft-versus-host responses after intestinal transplantation. Overall study context: Recipients received multivisceral, liver-intestinal, or isolated intestinal transplants. Anti-thymocyte globulin induction preceded about 3 years of tacrolimus and steroid maintenance in all recipients.

This clone showed up just a few times. Antigen unknown. The CDR3 loop spans 12 amino acids. Germline CDR1 and CDR2: SGHTA and FQGNSA. V lost 2 bases and J 8 bases, leaving 9 bases between the germline ends. General study findings and limits: In recipient marrow, GvH clones were found, and some appeared first in ileum or blood. With peak circulating GvH clone levels came an association with early post-transplant HvG declines.

Graft tissue processing released intraepithelial and lamina propria lymphocytes. Libraries were prepared by immunoSEQ multiplex PCR; TCRdb keeps only in-frame clonotypes and omits some of them. The sample consists of some 15,000 clones, 59% of them appearing once. This receptor was obtained from a human patient who received an intestinal transplant, so some T cells may come from the graft donor. The material sequenced was ileum tissue, taken 524 days after transplant. This chain links TRBV7-2 with TRBJ1-1, with D hard to call. The CDR3 here is CASSLSKREAFF. In nucleotides, the CDR3 is TGTGCCAGCAGCTTAAGTAAGAGGGAAGCTTTCTTT.